This T cell receptor beta chain was captured by sequencing in a study of blood T cell repertoires in COVID-19. Across the whole study: Acute and convalescent COVID-19 specimens originated in the United States, Italy and Spain.

This clone has just one count. The CDR3 runs to 15 residues. The V gene's germline CDR1 is MNHEY and CDR2 SVGEGT. The J segment lost 6 bases and the V segment lost 4 bases, leaving 10 bases of the junction unmatched. The protocol was immunoSEQ multiplex PCR, while the TCRdb copy is restricted to in-frame clones and leaves out a portion. The sample includes 120,000 or so clones, 85% of them seen just once. This chain uses TRBV6-2 or TRBV6-3 with TRBJ1-2, with 8 positions matching TRBD1. Sample: peripheral blood. This TCR derives from a woman aged 80 or over with acute or convalescent COVID-19. The CDR3 nucleotides are TGTGCCAGCAGTTCCCCTCGGACAGGGATCAATGGCTACACCTTC. This gives the protein CASSSPRTGINGYTF.